The next 2 T cell receptor beta chains were all read from a single sample in a study of response to subunit inactivated influenza vaccine. TCRdb processed the RT-PCR reads anew with MiXCR; each CDR3 protein has one entry. The data hold more than 600,000 distinct CDR3 sequences, with around a sixth observed a single time. Sequenced here: PBMCs from blood, sampled 5 days after vaccination. The receptors were sampled from a man aged 50-60 years who received an inactivated influenza vaccine.

This clonotype was detected a few times. The chain is built from TRBV20-1 and TRBJ2-2, with TRBD2 identical over 9 bases. Per the germline V gene, CDR1 is DFQATT and CDR2 is SNEGSKA (reference sequence). This CDR3 comprises 13 residues. After removal of 5 bases from V and 4 bases from J, the junction contained 2 bases not matched to a gene. CDR3 region: CSAPGLATGELFF. The CDR3 bases are TGCAGTGCTCCGGGACTAGCCACCGGGGAGCTGTTTTTT.

This clonotype was seen more than once but under ten times. This chain uses TRBV5-1 with TRBJ2-7; 9 positions match TRBD1. This CDR3 is 16 amino acids long. The V gene end was trimmed by 7 bases and the J gene end by 2 bases; junction bases not matched to a gene: 13. Germline CDR1 and CDR2: SGHRS and YFSETQ. CDR3 protein: CASSQVGGQGTYEQYF. As DNA, the CDR3 is TGCGCCAGCTCCCAAGTGGGGGGACAGGGTACCTACGAGCAGTACTTC.